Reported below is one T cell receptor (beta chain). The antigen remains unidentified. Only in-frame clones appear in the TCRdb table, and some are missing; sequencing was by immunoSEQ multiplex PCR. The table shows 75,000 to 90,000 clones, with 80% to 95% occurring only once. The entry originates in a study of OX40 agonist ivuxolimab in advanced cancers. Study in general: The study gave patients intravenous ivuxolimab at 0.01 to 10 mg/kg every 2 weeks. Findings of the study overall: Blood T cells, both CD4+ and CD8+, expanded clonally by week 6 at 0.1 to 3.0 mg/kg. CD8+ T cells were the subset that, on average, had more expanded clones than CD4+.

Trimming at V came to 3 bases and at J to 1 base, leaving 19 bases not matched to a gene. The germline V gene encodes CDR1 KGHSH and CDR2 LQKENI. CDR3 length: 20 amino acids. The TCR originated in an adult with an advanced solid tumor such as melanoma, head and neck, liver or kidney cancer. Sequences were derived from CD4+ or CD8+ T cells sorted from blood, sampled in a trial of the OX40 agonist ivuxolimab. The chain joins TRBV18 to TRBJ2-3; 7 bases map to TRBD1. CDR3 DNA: TGTGCCAGCTCACCGCCGACAGGGACGTCTACCTCGTCCCGCACAGATACGCAGTATTTT. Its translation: CASSPPTGTSTSSRTDTQYF. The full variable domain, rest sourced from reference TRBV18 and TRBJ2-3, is NAGVMQNPRHLVRRRGQEARLRCSPMKGHSHVYWYRQLPEEGLKFMVYLQKENIIDESGMPKERFSAEFPKEGPSILRIQQVVRGDSAAYFCASSPPTGTSTSSRTDTQYFGPGTRLTVL.